This T cell receptor (beta chain) was captured in a study of neurological immune-mediated disorders. The cDNA was synthesized by means of template-switch 5'RACE, which was carried out with 10-nucleotide random UMIs. Via MiXCR, TCRdb re-called the 5' RACE reads, giving one row per CDR3 protein. The sample carries tens of thousands of distinct CDR3 sequences, about 9.3% recorded once. Many counts were recorded for this clonotype. The CDR3 runs to 15 residues. J was trimmed by 7 bases and V by 1 base; bases with no gene match: 3. Germline V lookup: CDR1 LGHNA, CDR2 YNFKEQ. This TCR was sampled from a man in his forties in good health. What was sequenced was PBMCs. The gene calls are TRBV4-2 and TRBJ1-6; 8 nucleotides line up with TRBD1. The CDR3 bases are TGTGCCAGCAGCCAAGGGACAGGGCACAATTCACCCCTCCACTTT. Translating it yields CASSQGTGHNSPLHF.